The 11 T cell receptor beta chains below come from one sample, sequenced in a study of T cell repertoires in cytomegalovirus infection (dated by TCRdb to between 2018 and 2020). The instrument was an Illumina HiSeq 1500. TCRdb applied fastp at Q25 and MiXCR to the public reads, then kept only in-frame beta chains. When rows share a CDR3 protein, they turn into one entry using the most common DNA and genes. The sample yields roughly 500,000 distinct CDR3 sequences; more than 15% were counted once. Together, the top ten hold more than 20% of the sample. Material: CD8+ T cells from PBMCs. The receptors originated from a human donor in good health (CMV status not recorded). Some clones in this sample may be carry-over from other donors' samples.

At least ten counts were recorded for this clonotype. The chain employs TRBV7-6 and TRBJ2-1; D is undetermined. The V end lost 1 base, the J end lost 8 bases, and 9 bases lay between the germline ends. Germline CDR1 and CDR2: SGHVS and FNYEAQ. CDR3 size: 13 residues. The CDR3 loop reads CASSLVPYDEQFF. The CDR3 DNA sequence: TGTGCCAGCAGCTTAGTTCCTTACGATGAGCAGTTCTTC.

In this sample, this clonotype turned up many times. The CDR3 coding sequence is TGTGCCAGCAGTTTTGGGAAGCGAGGGGAGACCCAGTACTTC. It is translated as CASSFGKRGETQYF. The chain has TRBV27 and TRBJ2-5; D perhaps matches TRBD2 (5 bases). The CDR3 is 14 residues long. Germline V lookup: CDR1 MNHEY, CDR2 SMNVEV (reference sequence). V shed 3 bases and J shed 5 bases, with 13 bases lying between them.

This clonotype was seen at least ten times. The chain recombines TRBV7-2 with TRBJ2-7; 10 positions agree with TRBD2. Germline assignment: CDR1 SGHTA and CDR2 FQGNSA. This CDR3 contains 15 residues. J lost 3 bases, V lost 1 base, and 3 bases had no gene match. CDR3 DNA: TGTGCCAGCAGCTTAGACGCTAGCGGGAGCTACGAGCAGTACTTC. It specifies CASSLDASGSYEQYF.

This clonotype was seen repeatedly, ten times or more. This chain connects TRBV7-9 to TRBJ2-1; D unresolved. The CDR3 has 15 amino acids. The V gene's germline CDR1 is SEHNR and CDR2 FQNEAQ (reference sequence). V lost 5 bases to trimming and J lost 7 bases, with 18 bases between them. CDR3: CASSPPGFELNEQFF. In nucleotides, the CDR3 is TGTGCCAGCAGCCCCCCCGGGTTTGAGTTGAATGAGCAGTTCTTC.

In its sample, this clonotype was seen many times. The chain is built from TRBV2 and TRBJ2-5; 13 positions match TRBD2. Germline lookup yields CDR1 SNHLY and CDR2 FYNNEI. Trimming removed 6 bases from V and 2 bases from J; junction bases left unmatched: 3. CDR3 length equals 15 residues. CDR3 coding DNA: TGTGCCAGCAGCCAGGGACTAGCGGGACAAGAGACCCAGTACTTC. Protein sequence: CASSQGLAGQETQYF. The variable domain in full, with the rest retrieved from reference TRBV2 and TRBJ2-5, is EPEVTQTPSHQVTQMGQEVILRCVPISNHLYFYWYRQILGQKVEFLVSFYNNEISEKSEIFDDQFSVERPDGSNFTLKIRSTKLEDSAMYFCASSQGLAGQETQYFGPGTRLLVL.

Many counts were recorded for this clonotype. The gene calls are TRBV19 and TRBJ1-1; D not resolved. Germline-derived CDR1 and CDR2 are LNHDA and SQIVND (reference sequence). The CDR3 is 10 residues long. The V gene lost 9 bases and the J gene lost 5 bases, with 7 bases spanning the gap. The CDR3 DNA follows: TGTGCCAGCGCGGGAACTGAAGCTTTCTTT. This gives the protein CASAGTEAFF. Combining the CDR3 with reference TRBV19 and TRBJ1-1 gives the whole variable domain DGGITQSPKYLFRKEGQNVTLSCEQNLNHDAMYWYRQDPGQGLRLIYYSQIVNDFQKGDIAEGYSVSREKKESFPLTVTSAQKNPTAFYLCASAGTEAFFGQGTRLTVV.

This chain links TRBV5-1 with TRBJ2-2; no clear D gene. This CDR3 spans 13 amino acids. Germline V gene lookup returns CDR1 SGHRS and CDR2 YFSETQ. V gave up 7 bases and J gave up 0 bases, with 7 bases separating them. This CDR3 reads CASLDANTGELFF. As DNA, the CDR3 is TGCGCCAGCTTAGACGCGAACACCGGGGAGCTGTTTTTT.

This clonotype was counted at least ten times. The chain is built from TRBV7-9 and TRBJ1-2; 7 bases line up with TRBD1. This CDR3 comprises 13 residues. The junction had 8 bases not matched to a gene; V was cut back by 5 bases and J by 8 bases. CDR1 is SEHNR and CDR2 is FQNEAQ in the germline V gene (reference sequence). CDR3 in DNA: TGTGCCAGCAGCGCCCCCGGGACAGTCGGCTACACCTTC. Translated: CASSAPGTVGYTF. The full variable domain, its missing parts supplied by reference TRBV7-9 and TRBJ1-2, is DTGVSQNPRHKITKRGQNVTFRCDPISEHNRLYWYRQTLGQGPEFLTYFQNEAQLEKSRLLSDRFSAERPKGSFSTLEIQRTEQGDSAMYLCASSAPGTVGYTFGSGTRLTVV.

This clonotype was seen repeatedly, ten times or more. The J gene is TRBJ2-1, the V gene TRBV7-7, with 16 bases aligning to TRBD2. Germline V gene sequence: CDR1 SSHAT, CDR2 FNYEAQ (reference sequence). The CDR3 extends over 17 amino acids. V gave up 5 bases and J gave up 6 bases; unmatched junction bases: 7. CDR3 residues: CASSPGTSGGVLNEQFF. For the CDR3, the DNA is TGTGCCAGCAGCCCCGGGACTAGCGGGGGGGTCCTCAATGAGCAGTTCTTC.

This rearrangement joins TRBV6-5 to TRBJ1-2; 12 bases fit TRBD1. V shed 2 bases, J shed 6 bases, and the junction held 7 bases outside the gene matches. Germline CDR1 reads MNHEY; CDR2 reads SVGAGI. CDR3 size: 16 residues. The CDR3, as DNA: TGTGCCAGCAGTTACATGACCGGGACAGGGGGCCATGGCTACACCTTC. It codes for CASSYMTGTGGHGYTF.

The V call is TRBV4-1, the J call TRBJ2-5; D is uncertain. The CDR3 runs 12 residues. CDR1 and CDR2 from the germline V gene are MGHRA and YSYEKL. V gave up 0 bases and J gave up 5 bases, with 4 bases separating them. CDR3 in amino acids: CASSQETETQYF. The CDR3 DNA sequence: TGCGCCAGCAGCCAAGAGACGGAGACCCAGTACTTC.